The 32 T cell receptor beta chains below were found in one sample sequenced in a study of ipilimumab plus nivolumab after autologous stem cell transplantation. Clones were read by immunoSEQ multiplex PCR, and TCRdb kept only the in-frame ones, dropping some. The repertoire holds some 43,000 clones, with approximately 91% as singletons. The input for sequencing was PBMCs, taken in a trial of ipilimumab plus nivolumab as post-transplant consolidation. The receptor source for this set is a male donor with multiple myeloma.

V and J are TRBV30 and TRBJ1-4, with TRBD1 matching 9 bases. The CDR3 contains 16 residues. Germline lookup yields CDR1 GTSNPN and CDR2 SVGIG (reference sequence). Germline trimming cut 8 bases from V and 7 bases from J; bases unmatched to any gene: 17. The CDR3 DNA sequence: TGTGCCACCACTCCCCCCCGGGACAGGGACGGTGAAAAACTGTTTTTT. Translating it yields CATTPPRDRDGEKLFF.

In DNA form, the CDR3 reads TGCGCCAGCAGCGGGACAGGCAACACCGGGGAGCTGTTTTTT. Protein sequence: CASSGTGNTGELFF. The chain combines TRBV5-1 with TRBJ2-2, with 8 bases matching TRBD1. Germline V gene lookup returns CDR1 SGHRS and CDR2 YFSETQ. The ends lost 4 bases at V and 2 bases at J; junction bases unmatched: 1. The CDR3 is made up of 14 amino acids.

The rearrangement uses TRBV18 and TRBJ2-2, with a possible D match to TRBD1 (6 bases). Germline-derived CDR1 and CDR2 are KGHSH and LQKENI. This CDR3 has 16 residues. V was cut by 1 base and J by 2 bases, with 11 bases left in between. This chain's CDR3 is CASSPLGTLNTGELFF. The CDR3 DNA reads TGTGCCAGCTCACCACTAGGGACACTAAACACCGGGGAGCTGTTTTTT.

This chain joins TRBV5-1 and TRBJ2-3, with 8 bases lining up with TRBD2. Unmatched junction bases numbered 2, after V lost 4 bases and J lost 1 base. The CDR3 length is 14 residues. Germline CDR1 and CDR2: SGHRS and YFSETQ. In DNA form, the CDR3 reads TGCGCCAGCAGCCGAGCGGGAGGCACAGATACGCAGTATTTT. Translated, it gives CASSRAGGTDTQYF.

V and J are TRBV19 and TRBJ1-6, with TRBD1 identical over 11 bases. There are 14 residues in the CDR3. CDR1 is LNHDA and CDR2 is SQIVND in the germline V gene (reference sequence). V shed 6 bases and J 10 bases; nucleotides not matched to a gene: 5. The CDR3 coding sequence is TGTGCCAGTAGAGGGGACAGGGGGACATCACCCCTCCACTTT. This codes for CASRGDRGTSPLHF.

The V gene is TRBV19, the J gene TRBJ2-2; D not certain. CDR1 LNHDA and CDR2 SQIVND come from the germline V gene (reference sequence). The ends were cut back, 5 bases at V and 10 bases at J, with 8 bases in the middle. This CDR3 has 11 amino acids. The CDR3 DNA sequence: TGTGCCAGTAGTCTCAAACCGGAGCTGTTTTTT. Protein: CASSLKPELFF.

The chain carries TRBV27 and TRBJ2-1; TRBD1 agrees at 7 bases. The CDR3 has 16 amino acids. CDR1 and CDR2 (germline): MNHEY, SMNVEV (reference sequence). The junction had 6 bases not matched to a gene; V was cut back by 4 bases and J by 0 bases. DNA for the CDR3: TGTGCCAGCAGTTCCTCCAGGGGGAGCTCCTACAATGAGCAGTTCTTC. As protein: CASSSSRGSSYNEQFF.

The gene calls are TRBV6-1 and TRBJ1-1; TRBD1 matches 9 bases. Trimming took 2 bases from V and 5 from J; bases not matched to a gene: 3. This CDR3 comprises 14 residues. Germline CDR1 MNHNS, CDR2 SASEGT. The CDR3 spells CASSERQGGTEAFF. DNA for the CDR3: TGTGCCAGCAGTGAACGACAGGGGGGGACTGAAGCTTTCTTT.

The chain combines TRBV19 with TRBJ2-7, with TRBD1 identical over 7 bases. CDR3 size: 13 residues. V shed 4 bases, J shed 3 bases, and the junction held 3 bases outside the gene matches. Germline V lookup: CDR1 LNHDA, CDR2 SQIVND (reference sequence). The DNA for the CDR3 is TGTGCCAGTAGTACTCAGGGGGACTACGAGCAGTACTTC. It specifies CASSTQGDYEQYF.

The V call is TRBV6-5, the J call TRBJ1-2, with no clear D. V lost 6 bases and J lost 5, with 7 bases in between. The CDR3 is made up of 11 amino acids. The V gene's germline CDR1 is MNHEY and CDR2 SVGAGI. The CDR3 region is CASRADYGYTF. CDR3 bases: TGTGCCAGCAGGGCGGATTATGGCTACACCTTC.

In its sample, this clone was seen once. CDR3 amino acids: CASSQSTAREPDTQYF. The CDR3 region has the DNA TGTGCCAGCAGTCAAAGTACAGCCAGGGAGCCAGATACGCAGTATTTT. This rearrangement joins TRBV4-2 to TRBJ2-3, with D perhaps matching TRBD1 or TRBD2 (5 bases each). Trimming took 6 bases from V and 4 from J, leaving 20 bases between them. The CDR3 consists of 16 residues. Germline V lookup: CDR1 LGHNA, CDR2 YNFKEQ.

The chain links TRBV6-5 to TRBJ1-2; D unresolved. The ends were cut back, 0 bases at V and 8 bases at J, with 10 bases in the middle. This CDR3 region has 13 residues. The germline gives CDR1 MNHEY, CDR2 SVGAGI. The CDR3 sequence: CASSYSDGLGYTF. The CDR3 DNA reads as TGTGCCAGCAGTTACTCTGATGGCCTGGGCTACACCTTC.

The gene calls are TRBV6-5 and TRBJ1-5, with D tentatively TRBD1 (6 bases). The length of the CDR3 is 14 residues. The V and J ends lost 0 bases and 5 bases respectively, with 8 bases between them. Germline CDR1 and CDR2: MNHEY and SVGAGI. CDR3 DNA sequence: TGTGCCAGCAGTTACTCCAGGGGAGATCAGCCCCAGCATTTT. Its protein is CASSYSRGDQPQHF.

This clone came up once. This chain links TRBV5-1 with TRBJ2-1; D remains unclear. Germline-derived CDR1 and CDR2 are SGHRS and YFSETQ. CDR3 length: 12 amino acids. V shed 2 bases and J shed 7 bases, with 7 bases lying between them. CDR3 sequence: CASSLGGNEQFF. The CDR3, as DNA: TGCGCCAGCAGCTTAGGTGGGAATGAGCAGTTCTTC.

The rearrangement uses TRBV5-1 and TRBJ2-1; 15 bases are shared with TRBD2. The junction had 9 bases not matched to a gene; V was cut back by 6 bases and J by 8 bases. The CDR3 sequence is 16 residues long. The germline V gene encodes CDR1 SGHRS and CDR2 YFSETQ. CDR3 sequence reads: CASTPGGTSGGYEQFF. CDR3 DNA sequence: TGCGCCAGCACCCCCGGGGGGACTAGCGGGGGGTATGAGCAGTTCTTC.

V and J are TRBV10-3 and TRBJ2-5; the match to TRBD2 covers 11 bases. Germline lookup yields CDR1 ENHRY and CDR2 SYGVKD. The CDR3 runs to 17 residues. The junction had 5 bases not matched to a gene; V was cut back by 1 base and J by 1 base. CDR3 region: CAISEFLAGGVQETQYF. The CDR3 DNA follows: TGTGCCATCAGTGAGTTCCTAGCGGGGGGCGTCCAAGAGACCCAGTACTTC.

J is TRBJ1-1 and V is TRBV18; D may be TRBD1 (5 bases). CDR3 length: 13 amino acids. Trimming removed 0 bases from V and 6 bases from J, with 8 bases in between. The germline V gene encodes CDR1 KGHSH and CDR2 LQKENI. Here the CDR3 reads CASSPPEGPEAFF. CDR3 bases: TGTGCCAGCTCACCACCGGAGGGGCCTGAAGCTTTCTTT.

The chain couples TRBV5-6 to TRBJ2-1; 10 positions agree with TRBD2. V lost 4 bases to trimming and J lost 10 bases; unmatched junction nucleotides: 14. CDR1 is SGHDT and CDR2 is YYEEEE in the germline V gene. The CDR3 totals 16 residues. CDR3: CASSPDLAGVSREQFF. The CDR3 DNA is TGTGCCAGCAGCCCGGACCTAGCGGGAGTCTCAAGAGAGCAGTTCTTC.

V is TRBV7-3 and J is TRBJ2-1, with D unresolved. The germline V gene encodes CDR1 SGHTA and CDR2 FQGTGA. The CDR3 length is 13 residues. Trimming took 2 bases from V and 7 from J, leaving 9 bases between them. In DNA, the CDR3 is TGTGCCAGCAGCTTAGGGTTGGCAAATGAGCAGTTCTTC. It is translated as CASSLGLANEQFF.

V and J are TRBV19 and TRBJ1-3, with TRBD1 identical over 10 bases. CDR3 size: 17 residues. V was clipped by 4 bases and J by 0 bases; unmatched bases: 6. CDR1 is LNHDA, CDR2 SQIVND, per germline (reference sequence). The CDR3 DNA reads as TGTGCCAGTAGTACCGGGACAGGGGTGAGCTCTGGAAACACCATATATTTT. Protein product: CASSTGTGVSSGNTIYF.

This clone came up once. The chain has TRBV10-3 and TRBJ2-1, with 7 positions matching TRBD1. From germline, CDR1 is ENHRY and CDR2 SYGVKD. CDR3 length equals 15 residues. With V trimmed by 6 bases and J by 1 base, 6 bases remained unmatched. CDR3 DNA sequence: TGTGCCATCAGCCCACAGGGGCCTTCCTACAATGAGCAGTTCTTC. It codes for CAISPQGPSYNEQFF.

This chain connects TRBV7-9 to TRBJ2-4; 7 nucleotides agree with TRBD2. Germline V lookup: CDR1 SEHNR, CDR2 FQNEAQ (reference sequence). The junction had 8 bases not matched to a gene; V was cut back by 1 base and J by 5 bases. The CDR3 spans 16 residues. CDR3 DNA: TGTGCCAGCAGCTTAGGGAACTCGGGAGGCCAAAACATTCAGTACTTC. Protein product: CASSLGNSGGQNIQYF.

V and J are TRBV7-8 and TRBJ1-4; unclear D gene. The V and J ends lost 2 bases and 1 base respectively, with 8 bases between them. Germline-derived CDR1 and CDR2 are SGHVS and FQNEAQ. The CDR3 consists of 15 residues. This CDR3 reads CASSLPGRTNEKLFF. CDR3 sequence (DNA): TGTGCCAGCAGCTTACCCGGGAGAACTAATGAAAAACTGTTTTTT.

This chain joins TRBV5-1 and TRBJ2-3; 13 bases fit TRBD2. After removal of 3 bases from V and 0 bases from J, the junction contained 4 bases not matched to a gene. Looked up from germline, CDR1 is SGHRS and CDR2 is YFSETQ. The CDR3 loop spans 17 amino acids. The CDR3 here is CASSSGTSGDSTDTQYF. The CDR3 DNA reads TGCGCCAGCAGCTCCGGGACTAGCGGGGACAGCACAGATACGCAGTATTTT.

The chain couples TRBV5-1 to TRBJ2-2, with D possibly TRBD1 on 6 matching bases. V lost 2 bases to trimming and J lost 4 bases, with 15 bases between them. The germline V gene has CDR1 SGHRS and CDR2 YFSETQ. The CDR3 contains 16 residues. The CDR3 DNA follows: TGCGCCAGCAGCTTCGAAGGGGGTGCGCCCACCGGGGAGCTGTTTTTT. It translates to CASSFEGGAPTGELFF. Full variable domain (remainder filled in from reference TRBV5-1 and TRBJ2-2): KAGVTQTPRYLIKTRGQQVTLSCSPISGHRSVSWYQQTPGQGLQFLFEYFSETQRNKGNFPGRFSGRQFSNSRSEMNVSTLELGDSALYLCASSFEGGAPTGELFFGEGSRLTVL.

The V gene is TRBV2, the J gene TRBJ1-2; 9 bases match TRBD1. The CDR3 covers 14 residues. Germline CDR1 reads SNHLY; CDR2 reads FYNNEI. V dropped 5 bases and J dropped 7; count of bases not matched to a gene: 8. CDR3 nucleotides: TGTGCCAGCAGTTTTGGGACAGGGTTTTCTGGCTACACCTTC. Translated: CASSFGTGFSGYTF.

The chain combines TRBV19 with TRBJ1-4; TRBD1 matches 11 bases. CDR1 is LNHDA, CDR2 SQIVND, per germline (reference sequence). The CDR3 is made up of 14 amino acids. V gave up 5 bases and J gave up 7 bases; unmatched junction bases: 3. The CDR3 loop is CASSGQGAGEKLFF. The CDR3 DNA sequence: TGTGCCAGTAGTGGACAGGGGGCAGGTGAAAAACTGTTTTTT.

The chain joins TRBV5-4 to TRBJ1-2, with 7 bases identical to TRBD1. V lost 2 bases, J lost 4 bases, and 5 bases stayed unmatched. Germline-derived CDR1 and CDR2 are SGHNT and YYREEE (reference sequence). CDR3 length: 14 residues. CDR3 nucleotide sequence: TGTGCCAGCAGCTTAGGACAGGAAAGCTATGGCTACACCTTC. Translation: CASSLGQESYGYTF.

On this clone: As the CDR3 is not closed by the conserved phenylalanine or tryptophan, this likely results from a read error. The J gene is TRBJ2-7, the V gene TRBV9; 9 positions match TRBD2. CDR3 length equals 17 residues. With 5 bases clipped from V and 6 bases from J, the junction kept 18 bases outside the gene matches. Germline loops: CDR1 SGDLS, CDR2 YYNGEE. CDR3 nucleotides: TGTGCCAGCAGTGGGTTGGAGGCGGGAGGGCCCTGGGGCGAGCAGTACCTC. Protein sequence: CASSGLEAGGPWGEQYL.

The chain recombines TRBV6-6 with TRBJ2-5; 10 bases fit TRBD1. CDR3 length equals 14 residues. Losses at the gene ends were 5 bases for V and 5 bases for J; bases not matched to a gene: 5. CDR1 is MNHNY and CDR2 is SVGAGI in the germline V gene (reference sequence). The CDR3 sequence is CASSPTGGGETQYF. The CDR3 DNA reads TGTGCCAGCAGTCCGACAGGGGGCGGGGAGACCCAGTACTTC.

The gene calls are TRBV19 and TRBJ2-6, with 10 bases aligning to TRBD2. Germline-derived CDR1 and CDR2 are LNHDA and SQIVND (reference sequence). The CDR3 covers 20 residues. J lost 1 base, V lost 3 bases, and 12 bases had no gene match. CDR3 amino acids: CASSILRLAGNRSGANVLTF. Here the CDR3 DNA reads TGTGCCAGTAGTATCCTAAGACTAGCGGGCAATCGGTCTGGGGCCAACGTCCTGACTTTC. Filled out from reference TRBV19 and TRBJ2-6, the complete variable domain reads DGGITQSPKYLFRKEGQNVTLSCEQNLNHDAMYWYRQDPGQGLRLIYYSQIVNDFQKGDIAEGYSVSREKKESFPLTVTSAQKNPTAFYLCASSILRLAGNRSGANVLTFGAGSRLTVL.

The V call is TRBV6-1, the J call TRBJ1-1; D remains ambiguous. Trimming shortened V by 6 bases and J by 0 bases, and 14 bases separated the two germline ends. The CDR3 contains 15 residues. The germline V gene has CDR1 MNHNS and CDR2 SASEGT. CDR3 coding DNA: TGTGCCAGCAGGCGTAAACAGTCCATGAACACTGAAGCTTTCTTT. Its translation is CASRRKQSMNTEAFF.